The present entry profiles one T cell receptor (beta chain) with its context. This record comes from a study of blood T cell repertoires in COVID-19. Across the study: Acute and convalescent COVID-19 specimens originated in the United States, Italy and Spain. T cells, B-cell-depleted T cells, or PBMCs supplied cDNA or gDNA.

Original analysis: Scientists estimated how many nucleated cells there were by amplifying reference gene primers. Sequencing used immunoSEQ multiplex PCR; TCRdb keeps in-frame clones, though not all of them. D and trimming were read from the DNA, whereas the V and J calls and clone size are those reported in that table. The sample has about 140,000 clones, about 86% seen once. V lost 4 bases to trimming and J lost 3 bases, with 13 bases between them. The CDR3 is 15 residues long. Germline V lookup: CDR1 LNHDA, CDR2 SQIVND (reference sequence). Sequenced: peripheral blood. This TCR was recovered from a woman in her fifties or sixties with acute or convalescent COVID-19. The chain employs TRBV19 and TRBJ1-5; possibly TRBD1 for D (6 bases). As DNA, the CDR3 is TGTGCCAGTAGTACCAATAAGGGGGACAATCAGCCCCAGCATTTT. This translates into CASSTNKGDNQPQHF.